This TCR beta chain comes out of a study of identical twins. This CDR3 spans 11 amino acids. V was clipped by 5 bases and J by 5 bases, with 4 bases between them. CDR1 SGHVS and CDR2 FQNEAQ come from the germline V gene. This clonotype occurred a few times. MiXCR, applied by TCRdb to the 5' RACE reads, yields one record per CDR3 protein. The data show about 200,000 distinct CDR3 sequences, roughly 15% seen once. Everyone who donated was a healthy Caucasian. The same sample was also used in a study of T cells expressing NK-cell markers. That paper adds: The same clonotypes also predominated in the CD3+CD56-NKG2C+ fraction of several donors. Clones of NKG2C+ T cells that had expanded were of unclear HCMV specificity.

The sample comprised CD8+ T cells sorted from blood. V and J are TRBV7-8 and TRBJ2-1; no firm D call. The origin of this receptor is a woman aged 18-29 years in good health. The CDR3, as DNA: TGTGCCAGCAGCCACGACAATGAGCAGTTCTTC. It is translated as CASSHDNEQFF.